This TCR beta chain was recovered during a study of blood T cell repertoires in COVID-19. This CDR3 has 14 amino acids. CDR1 and CDR2 (germline): SGHVS, FQNEAQ. Trimming stripped 5 bases from V and 8 bases from J, with 16 bases between. Original handling: It was from reference gene primer amplification that nucleated cell counts were estimated. Generated by immunoSEQ multiplex PCR, the TCRdb table keeps only in-frame clones and is missing some. V and J calls plus clone size are reproduced from that table; the DNA served to infer D and trimming. Of some 150,000 clones in the sample, roughly 90% are singletons; the top ten hold more than 1%.

Sequences were obtained from PBMCs or T cells enriched from blood (not recorded which). The receptor comes from a woman in her twenties or thirties with acute COVID-19. The chain joins TRBV7-8 to TRBJ2-1, with D possibly being TRBD1 (5 bases). CDR3 protein: CASSPSPGRYEQFF. CDR3 bases: TGTGCCAGCAGCCCATCACCAGGGCGCTATGAGCAGTTCTTC.